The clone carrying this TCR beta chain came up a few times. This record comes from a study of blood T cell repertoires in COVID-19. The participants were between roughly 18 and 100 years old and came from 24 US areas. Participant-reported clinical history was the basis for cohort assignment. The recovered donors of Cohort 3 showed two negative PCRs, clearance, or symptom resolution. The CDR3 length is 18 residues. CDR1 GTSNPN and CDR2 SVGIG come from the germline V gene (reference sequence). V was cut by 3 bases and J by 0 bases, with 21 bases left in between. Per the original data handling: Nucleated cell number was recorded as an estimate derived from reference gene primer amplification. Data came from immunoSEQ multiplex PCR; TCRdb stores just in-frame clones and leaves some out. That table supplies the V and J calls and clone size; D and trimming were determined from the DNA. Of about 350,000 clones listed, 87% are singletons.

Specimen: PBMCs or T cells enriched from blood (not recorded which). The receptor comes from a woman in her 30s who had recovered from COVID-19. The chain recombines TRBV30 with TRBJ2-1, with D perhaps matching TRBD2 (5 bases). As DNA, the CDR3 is TGTGCCTGGAGGTTCCTCCCGGGATCCCTGAGCTCCTACAATGAGCAGTTCTTC. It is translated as CAWRFLPGSLSSYNEQFF.